The rows below give T cell receptor beta chains drawn from one sample of a study of T cells after yellow fever vaccination. Each CDR3 protein gets one entry after TCRdb re-called the 5' RACE reads with MiXCR. The table shows 500,000 to 550,000 distinct CDR3 sequences, with about a fifth occurring only once. The sample here was PBMCs, taken 20 to 25 days after the first yellow fever vaccination. These receptors came from a man between 18 and 35 years old who received the YFV17D yellow fever vaccine. Each CDR3 is given with its conserved first and last residue. Fields, in order: V gene, D gene, J gene, clone size, CDR3 protein, CDR3 DNA. The D gene is left open where the match is weak. Rows may omit the clone size; those that give it use once, few, many or a size class.

v_call: TRBV29-1; d_call: -; j_call: TRBJ2-2; clone_size: -; cdr3_aa: CSVTGIGRANTGELFF; cdr3_nt: TGCAGCGTCACGGGAATTGGCAGGGCGAACACCGGGGAGCTGTTTTTT
v_call: TRBV7-9; d_call: -; j_call: TRBJ1-1; clone_size: -; cdr3_aa: CASSLASFRDTEAFF; cdr3_nt: TGTGCCAGCAGCTTAGCGAGTTTCCGCGACACTGAAGCTTTCTTT
v_call: TRBV7-9; d_call: -; j_call: TRBJ1-2; clone_size: few; cdr3_aa: CASNGLDYGYTF; cdr3_nt: TGTGCCAGCAATGGGTTGGATTATGGCTACACCTTC
v_call: TRBV18; d_call: -; j_call: TRBJ1-1; clone_size: -; cdr3_aa: CASSFGTTPEAFF; cdr3_nt: TGTGCCAGTTCTTTCGGGACGACCCCTGAAGCTTTCTTT
v_call: TRBV6-1; d_call: TRBD2; j_call: TRBJ2-1; clone_size: -; cdr3_aa: CASNSGTSITGLQFF; cdr3_nt: TGTGCCAGCAACTCCGGGACTAGCATCACAGGGCTGCAGTTCTTC
v_call: TRBV7-9; d_call: -; j_call: TRBJ2-1; clone_size: few; cdr3_aa: CASSLPASDNEQFF; cdr3_nt: TGTGCCAGCAGCTTACCGGCGTCCGACAATGAGCAGTTCTTC
v_call: TRBV12-3/TRBV12-4; d_call: TRBD1; j_call: TRBJ1-2; clone_size: -; cdr3_aa: CASSGTTGASGYTF; cdr3_nt: TGTGCCAGCAGCGGGACGACAGGGGCGAGTGGCTACACCTTC
v_call: TRBV6-2/TRBV6-3; d_call: -; j_call: TRBJ1-1; clone_size: few; cdr3_aa: CASSYQMGENTEAFF; cdr3_nt: TGTGCCAGCAGTTACCAAATGGGGGAGAACACTGAAGCTTTCTTT
v_call: TRBV10-3; d_call: -; j_call: TRBJ2-3; clone_size: few; cdr3_aa: CAISGTDNTDTQYF; cdr3_nt: TGTGCCATCAGTGGAACGGACAACACAGATACGCAGTATTTT
v_call: TRBV20-1; d_call: -; j_call: TRBJ2-5; clone_size: few; cdr3_aa: CSARVDFRETQYF; cdr3_nt: TGCAGTGCTAGGGTGGACTTCCGAGAGACCCAGTACTTC
v_call: TRBV7-3; d_call: TRBD1; j_call: TRBJ2-5; clone_size: -; cdr3_aa: CASSLTGQGRETQYF; cdr3_nt: TGTGCCAGCAGCTTAACAGGACAGGGGAGAGAGACCCAGTACTTC
v_call: TRBV6-2/TRBV6-3; d_call: -; j_call: TRBJ2-7; clone_size: -; cdr3_aa: CASSWSNYEQYF; cdr3_nt: TGTGCCAGCAGTTGGAGCAACTACGAGCAGTACTTC
v_call: TRBV7-8; d_call: TRBD1; j_call: TRBJ2-7; clone_size: once; cdr3_aa: CASSPGPVSSGQWSYEQYF; cdr3_nt: TGTGCCAGCAGCCCGGGGCCAGTCTCGTCGGGACAGTGGTCCTACGAGCAGTACTTC
v_call: TRBV18; d_call: -; j_call: TRBJ2-6; clone_size: -; cdr3_aa: CASSPQGGRNSGANVLTF; cdr3_nt: TGTGCCAGCTCACCTCAGGGGGGCAGAAACTCTGGGGCCAACGTCCTGACTTTC
v_call: TRBV20-1; d_call: TRBD2; j_call: TRBJ2-7; clone_size: once; cdr3_aa: CSASPSGGSYEQYF; cdr3_nt: TGCAGTGCTAGCCCTAGCGGGGGGTCCTACGAGCAGTACTTC
v_call: TRBV5-6; d_call: -; j_call: TRBJ2-1; clone_size: few; cdr3_aa: CASSLADPYNEQFF; cdr3_nt: TGTGCCAGCAGCTTGGCGGATCCCTACAATGAGCAGTTCTTC
v_call: TRBV7-2; d_call: TRBD2; j_call: TRBJ2-7; clone_size: -; cdr3_aa: CASSFTSGGDASYEQYF; cdr3_nt: TGTGCCAGCAGCTTCACTAGCGGGGGAGACGCGAGCTACGAGCAGTACTTC
v_call: TRBV5-1; d_call: TRBD2; j_call: TRBJ2-5; clone_size: -; cdr3_aa: CASSLVAGVLETQYF; cdr3_nt: TGCGCCAGCAGCTTGGTGGCGGGGGTCCTAGAGACCCAGTACTTC
v_call: TRBV15; d_call: -; j_call: TRBJ2-7; clone_size: -; cdr3_aa: CATSRQYGYEQYF; cdr3_nt: TGTGCCACCAGCAGGCAGTATGGCTACGAGCAGTACTTC
v_call: TRBV10-3; d_call: -; j_call: TRBJ1-2; clone_size: -; cdr3_aa: CAISGWGSYGYTF; cdr3_nt: TGTGCCATCAGTGGTTGGGGATCCTATGGCTACACCTTC
v_call: TRBV4-2; d_call: -; j_call: TRBJ2-1; clone_size: -; cdr3_aa: CASIPVPGGYNEQFF; cdr3_nt: TGTGCCAGCATCCCGGTCCCTGGGGGCTACAATGAGCAGTTCTTC
v_call: TRBV6-2/TRBV6-3; d_call: -; j_call: TRBJ2-2; clone_size: -; cdr3_aa: CASSPYWATKQNTGELFF; cdr3_nt: TGTGCCAGCAGCCCTTATTGGGCTACTAAACAGAACACCGGGGAGCTGTTTTTT
v_call: TRBV5-5; d_call: -; j_call: TRBJ2-1; clone_size: few; cdr3_aa: CASSWWPHAGYEQFF; cdr3_nt: TGTGCCAGCAGTTGGTGGCCCCACGCGGGTTATGAGCAGTTCTTC
v_call: TRBV4-3; d_call: TRBD1; j_call: TRBJ2-3; clone_size: -; cdr3_aa: CASSQDWTGSGTDTQYF; cdr3_nt: TGCGCCAGCAGCCAAGATTGGACAGGGTCTGGCACAGATACGCAGTATTTT
v_call: TRBV11-2; d_call: TRBD2; j_call: TRBJ2-4; clone_size: few; cdr3_aa: CASSLDRKGRDLSKNIQYF; cdr3_nt: TGTGCCAGCAGCTTAGATCGTAAGGGGAGGGATCTCTCCAAAAACATTCAGTACTTC
v_call: TRBV12-3/TRBV12-4; d_call: -; j_call: TRBJ1-2; clone_size: -; cdr3_aa: CASRRTVLGVYGYTF; cdr3_nt: TGTGCCAGCAGAAGGACGGTTCTGGGCGTTTATGGCTACACCTTC
v_call: TRBV11-2; d_call: -; j_call: TRBJ2-1; clone_size: few; cdr3_aa: CASSRDTSGEQFF; cdr3_nt: TGTGCCAGCAGCCGAGACACAAGTGGTGAGCAGTTCTTC
v_call: TRBV5-1; d_call: -; j_call: TRBJ2-5; clone_size: few; cdr3_aa: CASSALPGPQETQYF; cdr3_nt: TGCGCCAGCAGCGCGCTTCCGGGACCCCAAGAGACCCAGTACTTC
v_call: TRBV5-1; d_call: TRBD2; j_call: TRBJ2-5; clone_size: few; cdr3_aa: CASSLGSSGAYQETQYF; cdr3_nt: TGCGCCAGCAGCTTGGGGAGTAGCGGGGCGTACCAAGAGACCCAGTACTTC
v_call: TRBV10-3; d_call: -; j_call: TRBJ1-6; clone_size: few; cdr3_aa: CAAWDGNSPLHF; cdr3_nt: TGTGCCGCCTGGGACGGGAATTCACCCCTCCACTTT
v_call: TRBV18; d_call: -; j_call: TRBJ1-4; clone_size: few; cdr3_aa: CASSPPAGEKLFF; cdr3_nt: TGTGCCAGCTCACCACCGGCGGGGGAAAAACTGTTTTTT
v_call: TRBV6-5; d_call: TRBD1; j_call: TRBJ2-3; clone_size: few; cdr3_aa: CASSYRQGPGTDTQYF; cdr3_nt: TGTGCCAGCAGTTACCGACAGGGTCCGGGCACAGATACGCAGTATTTT
v_call: TRBV25-1; d_call: TRBD1; j_call: TRBJ2-2; clone_size: -; cdr3_aa: CASSRQGALVTGELFF; cdr3_nt: TGTGCCAGCAGTCGACAGGGGGCTCTGGTCACCGGGGAGCTGTTTTTT
v_call: TRBV4-3; d_call: -; j_call: TRBJ2-3; clone_size: once; cdr3_aa: CASSQAWSSTTDTQYF; cdr3_nt: TGCGCCAGCAGCCAAGCTTGGTCTAGCACAACAGATACGCAGTATTTT
v_call: TRBV11-2; d_call: -; j_call: TRBJ2-2; clone_size: -; cdr3_aa: CASSPSAAVTGELFF; cdr3_nt: TGTGCCAGCAGCCCCAGTGCAGCCGTCACCGGGGAGCTGTTTTTT
v_call: TRBV7-8; d_call: -; j_call: TRBJ2-6; clone_size: -; cdr3_aa: CASTSSALSGANVLTF; cdr3_nt: TGTGCCAGCACCTCCTCGGCACTTTCCGGGGCCAACGTCCTGACTTTC
v_call: TRBV7-6; d_call: -; j_call: TRBJ1-4; clone_size: -; cdr3_aa: CASSPPVKLFF; cdr3_nt: TGTGCCAGCAGCCCCCCCGTAAAACTGTTTTTT
v_call: TRBV11-2; d_call: -; j_call: TRBJ1-4; clone_size: -; cdr3_aa: CASSLGGQTNEKLFF; cdr3_nt: TGTGCCAGCAGCTTAGGGGGACAAACTAATGAAAAACTGTTTTTT
v_call: TRBV7-2; d_call: -; j_call: TRBJ1-1; clone_size: few; cdr3_aa: CASSFYNTEAFF; cdr3_nt: TGTGCCAGCAGCTTCTACAACACTGAAGCTTTCTTT
v_call: TRBV27; d_call: -; j_call: TRBJ1-2; clone_size: -; cdr3_aa: CASRKGREYGYTF; cdr3_nt: TGTGCCAGCAGGAAGGGCAGGGAATATGGCTACACCTTC
v_call: TRBV7-9; d_call: -; j_call: TRBJ2-1; clone_size: few; cdr3_aa: CASSLDDLGFF; cdr3_nt: TGTGCCAGCAGCTTAGATGACCTGGGGTTCTTC
v_call: TRBV18; d_call: -; j_call: TRBJ1-4; clone_size: -; cdr3_aa: CASSPRTNEKLFF; cdr3_nt: TGTGCCAGCTCACCCCGGACTAATGAAAAACTGTTTTTT
v_call: TRBV7-9; d_call: TRBD1; j_call: TRBJ1-2; clone_size: -; cdr3_aa: CASSLVAGQGGGYTF; cdr3_nt: TGTGCCAGCAGCTTAGTAGCGGGACAGGGTGGCGGCTACACCTTC
v_call: TRBV28; d_call: -; j_call: TRBJ1-2; clone_size: few; cdr3_aa: CASTEANYGYTF; cdr3_nt: TGTGCCAGCACGGAAGCTAACTATGGCTACACCTTC
v_call: TRBV20-1; d_call: -; j_call: TRBJ1-6; clone_size: -; cdr3_aa: CSATPGFFNSPLHF; cdr3_nt: TGCAGTGCTACCCCGGGATTCTTTAATTCACCCCTCCACTTT
v_call: TRBV13; d_call: TRBD2; j_call: TRBJ2-3; clone_size: few; cdr3_aa: CASSFERGGLTDTQYF; cdr3_nt: TGTGCCAGCAGCTTTGAGCGGGGGGGCCTTACAGATACGCAGTATTTT
v_call: TRBV20-1; d_call: -; j_call: TRBJ2-2; clone_size: -; cdr3_aa: CSARGGARAGELFF; cdr3_nt: TGCAGTGCTAGAGGAGGAGCAAGGGCCGGGGAGCTGTTTTTT
v_call: TRBV4-3; d_call: TRBD1; j_call: TRBJ1-4; clone_size: -; cdr3_aa: CASSRRDSNEKLFF; cdr3_nt: TGCGCCAGCAGCCGGCGGGACAGTAATGAAAAACTGTTTTTT
v_call: TRBV20-1; d_call: -; j_call: TRBJ1-2; clone_size: few; cdr3_aa: CSARSNGYTF; cdr3_nt: TGCAGTGCTCGTTCGAATGGCTACACCTTC
v_call: TRBV4-1; d_call: TRBD1; j_call: TRBJ1-6; clone_size: -; cdr3_aa: CASSQDLWTGESPLHF; cdr3_nt: TGCGCCAGCAGCCAAGATCTTTGGACAGGGGAATCACCCCTCCACTTT
v_call: TRBV7-9; d_call: -; j_call: TRBJ1-5; clone_size: -; cdr3_aa: CASSFQNQPQHF; cdr3_nt: TGTGCCAGCAGCTTCCAGAATCAGCCCCAGCATTTT
v_call: TRBV4-1; d_call: TRBD1; j_call: TRBJ2-2; clone_size: -; cdr3_aa: CASSHAGTGDAGELFF; cdr3_nt: TGCGCCAGCAGCCACGCCGGGACAGGGGATGCCGGGGAGCTGTTTTTT
v_call: TRBV27; d_call: -; j_call: TRBJ2-3; clone_size: few; cdr3_aa: CASSLTGRIADTQYF; cdr3_nt: TGTGCCAGCAGCCTAACAGGGAGGATCGCAGATACGCAGTATTTT
v_call: TRBV6-2/TRBV6-3; d_call: -; j_call: TRBJ1-2; clone_size: -; cdr3_aa: CASSYRTAPYGYTF; cdr3_nt: TGTGCCAGCAGTTACCGTACTGCCCCCTATGGCTACACCTTC
v_call: TRBV3-1; d_call: -; j_call: TRBJ1-1; clone_size: few; cdr3_aa: CASSLGSGDAFF; cdr3_nt: TGTGCCAGCAGCCTTGGATCAGGGGACGCTTTCTTT